In this sample, the clone carrying this TCR beta chain turned up a few times. This record comes from a study of response to subunit inactivated influenza vaccine. Germline V lookup: CDR1 SGHTA, CDR2 FQGNSA. With 5 bases removed from V and 2 bases from J, the gap between germline ends came to 16 bases. This CDR3 has 15 amino acids. TCRdb fed the RT-PCR reads into MiXCR, producing one record per CDR3 protein. The sample consists of roughly 570,000 distinct CDR3 sequences, 10% to 15% of them appearing once. V and J are TRBV7-2 and TRBJ2-7; D unresolved. This clonotype was obtained from a man between 45 and 60 years old who received an inactivated influenza vaccine. Source: PBMCs from blood, taken roughly 48 days after vaccination. CDR3 sequence reads: CASSPRSQTTYEQYF. CDR3 in DNA: TGTGCCAGCAGCCCCCGGTCGCAAACAACCTACGAGCAGTACTTC.